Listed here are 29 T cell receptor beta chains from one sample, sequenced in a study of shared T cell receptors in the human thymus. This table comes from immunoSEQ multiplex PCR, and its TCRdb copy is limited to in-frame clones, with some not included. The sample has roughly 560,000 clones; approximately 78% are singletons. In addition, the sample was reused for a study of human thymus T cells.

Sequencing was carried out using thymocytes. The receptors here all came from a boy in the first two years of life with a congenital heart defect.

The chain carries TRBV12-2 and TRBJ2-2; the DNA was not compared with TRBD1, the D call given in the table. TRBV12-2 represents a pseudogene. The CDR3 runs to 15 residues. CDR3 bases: TGTGCAAGTCGCTTAGAAGACAGGGAAACCGGGGAGCTGTTTTTT. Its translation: CASRLEDRETGELFF.

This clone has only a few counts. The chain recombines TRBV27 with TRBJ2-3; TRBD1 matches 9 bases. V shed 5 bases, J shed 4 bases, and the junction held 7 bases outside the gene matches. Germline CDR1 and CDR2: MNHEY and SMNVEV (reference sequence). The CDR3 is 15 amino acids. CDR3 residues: CASSTGGLCPDTQYF. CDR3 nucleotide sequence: TGTGCCAGCAGTACAGGGGGCCTATGTCCAGATACGCAGTATTTT.

The CDR3 spells CASSGQVLRTHSNQPQHF. In nucleotides, the CDR3 is TGTGCCAGCAGTGGACAGGTACTGAGGACCCATAGCAATCAGCCCCAGCATTTT. The rearrangement links TRBV6-1 to TRBJ1-5; a possible D gene is TRBD1 (6 bases). V was shortened by 4 bases and J by 0 bases, with 19 bases between the two germline ends. CDR1 and CDR2 from the germline V gene are MNHNS and SASEGT. The CDR3 loop spans 18 amino acids.

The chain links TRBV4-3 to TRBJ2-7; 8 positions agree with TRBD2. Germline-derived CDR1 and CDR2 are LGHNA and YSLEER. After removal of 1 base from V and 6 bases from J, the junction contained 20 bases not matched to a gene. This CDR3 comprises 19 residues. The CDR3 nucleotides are TGCGCCAGCAGCCAAGCCCTAGGGCCAGCGGGAGTCCCTGGGTGCGAGCAGTACTTC. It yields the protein CASSQALGPAGVPGCEQYF.

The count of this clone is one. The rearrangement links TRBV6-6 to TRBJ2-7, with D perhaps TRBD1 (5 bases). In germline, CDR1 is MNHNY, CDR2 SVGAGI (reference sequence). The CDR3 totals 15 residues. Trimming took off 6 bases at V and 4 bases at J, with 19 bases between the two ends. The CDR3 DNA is TGTGCCAGCAGAGCCGCAGGGTCCTTAAGATACGAGCAGTACTTC. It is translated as CASRAAGSLRYEQYF.

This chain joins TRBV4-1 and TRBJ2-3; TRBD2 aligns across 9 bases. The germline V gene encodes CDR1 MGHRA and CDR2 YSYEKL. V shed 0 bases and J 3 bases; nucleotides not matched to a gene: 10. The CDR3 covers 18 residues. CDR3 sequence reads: CASSQDTRREGMTDTQYF. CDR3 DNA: TGCGCCAGCAGCCAAGATACGAGGCGGGAGGGCATGACAGATACGCAGTATTTT.

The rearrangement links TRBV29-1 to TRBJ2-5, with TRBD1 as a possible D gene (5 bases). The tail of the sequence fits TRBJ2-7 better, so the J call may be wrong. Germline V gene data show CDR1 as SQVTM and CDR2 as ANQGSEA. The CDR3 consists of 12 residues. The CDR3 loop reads CSVGGANYEQYF. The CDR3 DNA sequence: TGCAGCGTTGGTGGGGCGAACTACGAGCAGTACTTC.

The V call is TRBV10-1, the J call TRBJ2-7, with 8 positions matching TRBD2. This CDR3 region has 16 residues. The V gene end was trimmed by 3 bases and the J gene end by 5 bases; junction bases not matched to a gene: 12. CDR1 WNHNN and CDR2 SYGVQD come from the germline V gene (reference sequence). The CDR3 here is CASSDSPGLVDDEQYF. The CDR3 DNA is TGCGCCAGCAGTGACTCTCCGGGACTAGTCGACGACGAGCAGTACTTC.

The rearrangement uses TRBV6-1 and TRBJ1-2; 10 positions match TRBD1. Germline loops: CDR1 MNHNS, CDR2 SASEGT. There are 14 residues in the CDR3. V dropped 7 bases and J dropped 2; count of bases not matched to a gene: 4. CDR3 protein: CASMRDRGNYGYTF. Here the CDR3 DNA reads TGTGCCAGCATGAGGGACAGGGGAAACTATGGCTACACCTTC.

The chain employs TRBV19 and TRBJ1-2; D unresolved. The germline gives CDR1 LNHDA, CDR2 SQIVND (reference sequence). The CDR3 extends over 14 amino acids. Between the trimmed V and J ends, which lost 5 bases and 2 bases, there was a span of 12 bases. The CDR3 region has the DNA TGTGCCAGTAGTCGACAACCAAGCAACTATGGCTACACCTTC. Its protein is CASSRQPSNYGYTF.

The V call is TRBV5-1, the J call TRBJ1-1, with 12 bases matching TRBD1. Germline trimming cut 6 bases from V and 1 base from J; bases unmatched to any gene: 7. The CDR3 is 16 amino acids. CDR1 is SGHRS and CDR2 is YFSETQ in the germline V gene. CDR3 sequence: CASTLGQGARNTEAFF. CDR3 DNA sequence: TGCGCCAGCACCCTGGGACAGGGGGCTCGGAACACTGAAGCTTTCTTT.

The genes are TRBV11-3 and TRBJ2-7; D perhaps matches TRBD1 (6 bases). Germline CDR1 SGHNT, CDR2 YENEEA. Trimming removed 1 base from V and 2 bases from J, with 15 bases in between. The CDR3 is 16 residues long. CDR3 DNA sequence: TGTGCCAGCAGCTTAGGTACAGGGAAGTTTCCCTACGAGCAGTACTTC. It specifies CASSLGTGKFPYEQYF.

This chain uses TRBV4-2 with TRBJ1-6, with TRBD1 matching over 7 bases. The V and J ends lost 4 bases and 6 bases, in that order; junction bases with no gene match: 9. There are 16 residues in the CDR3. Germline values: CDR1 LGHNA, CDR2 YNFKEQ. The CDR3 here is CASSPQGTSPNSPLHF. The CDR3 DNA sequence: TGTGCCAGCAGCCCACAGGGGACATCCCCTAATTCACCCCTCCACTTT.

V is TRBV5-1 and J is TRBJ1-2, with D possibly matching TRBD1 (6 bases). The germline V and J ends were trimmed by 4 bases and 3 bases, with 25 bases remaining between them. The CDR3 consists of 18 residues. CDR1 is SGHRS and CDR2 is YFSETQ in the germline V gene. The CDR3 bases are TGCGCCAGCAGCCCCCCTCCGGGACAATTGACCCGGTACTATGGCTACACCTTC. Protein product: CASSPPPGQLTRYYGYTF. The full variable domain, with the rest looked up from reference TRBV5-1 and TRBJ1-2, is KAGVTQTPRYLIKTRGQQVTLSCSPISGHRSVSWYQQTPGQGLQFLFEYFSETQRNKGNFPGRFSGRQFSNSRSEMNVSTLELGDSALYLCASSPPPGQLTRYYGYTFGSGTRLTVV.

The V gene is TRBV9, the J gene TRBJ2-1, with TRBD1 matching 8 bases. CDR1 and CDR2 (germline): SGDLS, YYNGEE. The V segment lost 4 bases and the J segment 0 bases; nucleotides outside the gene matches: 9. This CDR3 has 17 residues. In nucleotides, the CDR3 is TGTGCCAGCAGCCCCCGGACAGGGCCGAGCTCCTACAATGAGCAGTTCTTC. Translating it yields CASSPRTGPSSYNEQFF.

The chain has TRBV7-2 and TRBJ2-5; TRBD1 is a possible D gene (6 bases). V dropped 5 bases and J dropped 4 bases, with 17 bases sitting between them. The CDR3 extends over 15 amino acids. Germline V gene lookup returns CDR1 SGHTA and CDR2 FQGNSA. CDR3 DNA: TGTGCCAGCAGCCCAATAGGGGGAGTGGGAGAGACCCAGTACTTC. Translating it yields CASSPIGGVGETQYF. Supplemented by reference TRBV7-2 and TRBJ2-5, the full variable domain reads GAGVSQSPSNKVTEKGKDVELRCDPISGHTALYWYRQSLGQGLEFLIYFQGNSAPDKSGLPSDRFSAERTGGSVSTLTIQRTQQEDSAVYLCASSPIGGVGETQYFGPGTRLLVL.

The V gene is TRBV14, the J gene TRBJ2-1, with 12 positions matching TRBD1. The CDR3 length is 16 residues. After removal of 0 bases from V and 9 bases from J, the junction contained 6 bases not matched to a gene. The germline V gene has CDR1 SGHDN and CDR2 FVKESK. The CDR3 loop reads CASSQDGGTGGTEQFF. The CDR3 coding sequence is TGTGCCAGCAGCCAAGATGGGGGGACAGGGGGCACTGAGCAGTTCTTC.

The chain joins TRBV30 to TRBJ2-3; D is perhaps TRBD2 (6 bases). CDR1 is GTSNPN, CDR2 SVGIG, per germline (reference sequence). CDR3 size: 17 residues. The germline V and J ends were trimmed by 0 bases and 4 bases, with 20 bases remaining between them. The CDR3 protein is CAWSVGPRDRSADTQYF. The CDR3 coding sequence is TGTGCCTGGAGTGTAGGGCCGCGGGACCGGAGCGCAGATACGCAGTATTTT.

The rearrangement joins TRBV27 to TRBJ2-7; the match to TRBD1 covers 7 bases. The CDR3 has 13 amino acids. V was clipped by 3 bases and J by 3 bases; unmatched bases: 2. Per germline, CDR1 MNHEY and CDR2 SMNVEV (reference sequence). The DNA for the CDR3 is TGTGCCAGCAGTTTCCGACAGGGCTACGAGCAGTACTTC. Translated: CASSFRQGYEQYF.

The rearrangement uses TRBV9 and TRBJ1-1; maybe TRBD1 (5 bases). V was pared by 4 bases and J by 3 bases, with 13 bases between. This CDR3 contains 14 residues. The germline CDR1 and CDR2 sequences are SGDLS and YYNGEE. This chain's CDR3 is CASSTGEGYTEAFF. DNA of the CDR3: TGTGCCAGCAGCACCGGGGAGGGGTACACTGAAGCTTTCTTT.

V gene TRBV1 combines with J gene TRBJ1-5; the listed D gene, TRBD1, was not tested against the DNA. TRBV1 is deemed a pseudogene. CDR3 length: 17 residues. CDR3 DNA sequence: TGCACCAGCAGCCATCAAGGGGACAGCTATAGCAATCAGCCCCAGCATTTT. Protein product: CTSSHQGDSYSNQPQHF.

The CDR3 is CATSGPLRDRAMNTEAFF. CDR3 nucleotide sequence: TGTGCCACCAGCGGCCCCCTCCGGGACAGGGCCATGAACACTGAAGCTTTCTTT. The V and J genes are TRBV15 and TRBJ1-1; 9 bases agree with TRBD1. Looked up from germline, CDR1 is LNHNV and CDR2 is YYDKDF (reference sequence). The V segment lost 5 bases and the J segment 0 bases; nucleotides outside the gene matches: 13. The CDR3 runs to 18 residues.

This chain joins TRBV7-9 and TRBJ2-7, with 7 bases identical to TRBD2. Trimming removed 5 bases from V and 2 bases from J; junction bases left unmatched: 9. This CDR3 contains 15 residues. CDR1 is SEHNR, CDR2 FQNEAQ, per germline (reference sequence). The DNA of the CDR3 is TGTGCCAGCAGCCCCGGGGAGGGAGAGACCTACGAGCAGTACTTC. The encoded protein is CASSPGEGETYEQYF. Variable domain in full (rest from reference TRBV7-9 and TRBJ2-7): DTGVSQNPRHKITKRGQNVTFRCDPISEHNRLYWYRQTLGQGPEFLTYFQNEAQLEKSRLLSDRFSAERPKGSFSTLEIQRTEQGDSAMYLCASSPGEGETYEQYFGPGTRLTVT.

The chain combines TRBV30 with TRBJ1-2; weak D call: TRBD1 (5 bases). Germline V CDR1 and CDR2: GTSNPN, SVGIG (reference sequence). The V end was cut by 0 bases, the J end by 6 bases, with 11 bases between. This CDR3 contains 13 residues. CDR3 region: CAWSVRFRDGYTF. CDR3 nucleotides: TGTGCCTGGAGTGTACGGTTCAGGGATGGCTACACCTTC.

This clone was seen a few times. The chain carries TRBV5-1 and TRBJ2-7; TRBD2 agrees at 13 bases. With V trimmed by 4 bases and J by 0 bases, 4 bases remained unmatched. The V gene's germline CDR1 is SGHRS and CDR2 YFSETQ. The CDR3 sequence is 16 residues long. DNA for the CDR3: TGCGCCAGCAGCCCCGGGACTAGCGGGACCTCCTACGAGCAGTACTTC. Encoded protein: CASSPGTSGTSYEQYF.

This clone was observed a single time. The CDR3 region is CASSIGQGRTGELFF. The CDR3 nucleotides read TGTGCCAGTAGTATTGGTCAGGGGAGAACCGGGGAGCTGTTTTTT. The chain couples TRBV19 to TRBJ2-2; possibly TRBD1 for D (6 bases). The CDR3 consists of 15 residues. Trimming removed 3 bases at V and 5 bases at J, with 13 bases between. Germline values: CDR1 LNHDA, CDR2 SQIVND (reference sequence).

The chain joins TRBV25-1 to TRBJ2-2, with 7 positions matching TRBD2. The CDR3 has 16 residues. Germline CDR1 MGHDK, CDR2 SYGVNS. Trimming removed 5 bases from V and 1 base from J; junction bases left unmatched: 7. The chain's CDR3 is CASSSWASGNTGELFF. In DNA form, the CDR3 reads TGTGCCAGCAGTTCCTGGGCTAGCGGGAACACCGGGGAGCTGTTTTTT.

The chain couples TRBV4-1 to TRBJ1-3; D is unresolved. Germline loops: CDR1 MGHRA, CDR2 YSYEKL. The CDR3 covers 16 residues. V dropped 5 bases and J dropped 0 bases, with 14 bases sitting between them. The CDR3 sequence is CASSAPGNSSGNTIYF. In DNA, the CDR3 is TGCGCCAGCAGCGCCCCAGGAAACTCCTCTGGAAACACCATATATTTT.

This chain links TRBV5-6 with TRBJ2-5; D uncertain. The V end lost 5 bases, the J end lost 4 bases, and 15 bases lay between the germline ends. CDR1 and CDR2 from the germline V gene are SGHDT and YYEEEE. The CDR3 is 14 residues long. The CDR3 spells CASSLPGSSETQYF. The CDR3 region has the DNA TGTGCCAGCAGTCTTCCCGGGTCCTCAGAGACCCAGTACTTC.